Below, 19 T cell receptor beta chains from the same sample are listed, as sequenced in a study of CD8+ T cells in alopecia areata (dated by TCRdb to between 2018 and 2020). This specimen's time point label, per the study, means: baseline before oral tofacitinib. The library relied on the immunoSEQ multiplex PCR assay. RNA was extracted from all samples and reverse transcribed into cDNA as template for TCR sequencing. TCRdb limited this immuneACCESS table to in-frame rearrangements with V and J called. A share of clones is missing; checked studies link under half to unresolved V genes, and the rest is unexplained. This sample comprises roughly 180,000 clones, roughly 60% of them detected only once. The ten largest clones represent around 1.6% of the sample. The sequencing here drew on CD4+ T cells sorted from blood, taken at week 0. All receptors derive from a human donor with alopecia areata.

The V gene is TRBV29-1, the J gene TRBJ1-2; a possible D gene is TRBD1 (6 bases). V was trimmed by 8 bases and J by 5 bases, leaving 21 bases between them. The CDR3 has 14 amino acids. Germline V gene data show CDR1 as SQVTM and CDR2 as ANQGSEA. CDR3 sequence reads: CSFTPATGIYGYTF. Written as DNA, the CDR3 is TGCAGCTTCACCCCAGCCACAGGGATATATGGCTACACCTTC.

CDR3: CAWAPGNSPLHF. The CDR3, as DNA: TGTGCCTGGGCCCCGGGGAATTCACCCCTCCACTTT. The V call is TRBV30, the J call TRBJ1-6; D unresolved. The length of the CDR3 is 12 residues. The germline V gene has CDR1 GTSNPN and CDR2 SVGIG (reference sequence). Trimming removed 5 bases at V and 7 bases at J, with 9 bases between.

On this clone itself: An end of the junction differs from the germline gene, which may be a read error. This chain uses TRBV2 with TRBJ2-4; a weak D match, TRBD1 (6 bases). The CDR3 totals 13 residues. Germline V lookup: CDR1 SNHLY, CDR2 FYNNEI. In DNA, the CDR3 is TGTGCCAGCAGTGAAGCGCTCCGGACAGTGGGGAACTTC. Translated, it gives CASSEALRTVGNF. Filled out from reference TRBV2 and TRBJ2-4, the complete variable domain reads EPEVTQTPSHQVTQMGQEVILRCVPISNHLYFYWYRQILGQKVEFLVSFYNNEISEKSEIFDDQFSVERPDGSNFTLKIRSTKLEDSAMYFCASSEALRTVGNFGAGTRLSVL.

The chain couples TRBV5-6 to TRBJ1-2; D possibly corresponds to TRBD1 (5 bases). V was shortened by 0 bases and J by 4 bases, with 13 bases between the two germline ends. Germline CDR1 and CDR2: SGHDT and YYEEEE. The CDR3 extends over 15 amino acids. CDR3 nucleotide sequence: TGTGCCAGCAGCTTGGATATCAGGGCAAGCTATGGCTACACCTTC. This sequence encodes CASSLDIRASYGYTF. Full variable domain (missing parts from reference TRBV5-6 and TRBJ1-2): DAGVTQSPTHLIKTRGQQVTLRCSPKSGHDTVSWYQQALGQGPQFIFQYYEEEERQRGNFPDRFSGHQFPNYSSELNVNALLLGDSALYLCASSLDIRASYGYTFGSGTRLTVV.

The rearrangement links TRBV5-1 to TRBJ2-1; the match to TRBD1 covers 7 bases. J lost 4 bases, V lost 1 base, and 5 bases had no gene match. There are 15 residues in the CDR3. Germline V CDR1 and CDR2: SGHRS, YFSETQ. CDR3 sequence reads: CASSLWQGVYNEQFF. The CDR3 DNA sequence: TGCGCCAGCAGCTTGTGGCAGGGGGTATACAATGAGCAGTTCTTC.

The V gene is TRBV7-7, the J gene TRBJ1-1, with a tentative D call TRBD1 (5 bases). Trimming took 4 bases from V and 1 from J, leaving 10 bases between them. CDR1 and CDR2 from the germline V gene are SSHAT and FNYEAQ (reference sequence). The CDR3 spans 14 residues. The CDR3 region has the DNA TGTGCCAGCAGCTATCTTAGGGGGAACACTGAAGCTTTCTTT. As protein: CASSYLRGNTEAFF.

This chain connects TRBV14 to TRBJ2-7; 7 bases map to TRBD2. The CDR3 is 15 amino acids. V was clipped by 5 bases and J by 4 bases; unmatched bases: 11. Germline CDR1 reads SGHDN; CDR2 reads FVKESK. CDR3 DNA: TGTGCCAGCAGCATACAGACTAGCCCCGTTTACGAGCAGTACTTC. Translating it yields CASSIQTSPVYEQYF.

This sequence joins TRBV19 and TRBJ2-7, with 9 positions matching TRBD1. The CDR3 is 14 residues long. J was trimmed by 1 base and V by 6 bases; bases with no gene match: 4. Germline loops: CDR1 LNHDA, CDR2 SQIVND (reference sequence). In DNA form, the CDR3 reads TGTGCCAGTAGCACGACAGGGGGTTCCTACGAGCAGTACTTC. Its protein is CASSTTGGSYEQYF.

V is TRBV29-1 and J is TRBJ2-2; possibly TRBD2 for D (6 bases). This CDR3 spans 12 amino acids. The V end lost 7 bases, the J end lost 1 base, and 7 bases lay between the germline ends. Germline-derived CDR1 and CDR2 are SQVTM and ANQGSEA. Written as DNA, the CDR3 is TGCAGCGCGGGACTGAACACCGGGGAGCTGTTTTTT. It is translated as CSAGLNTGELFF.

The sample holds a few counts of this clone. The rearrangement joins TRBV5-1 to TRBJ2-5; 9 nucleotides agree with TRBD2. The CDR3 consists of 14 residues. Germline trimming cut 4 bases from V and 4 bases from J; bases unmatched to any gene: 5. Per germline, CDR1 SGHRS and CDR2 YFSETQ. CDR3 DNA sequence: TGCGCCAGCAGCGGAGCGGGGGGAATAGAGACCCAGTACTTC. Protein product: CASSGAGGIETQYF.

This clone has more than one count but fewer than ten. The chain couples TRBV7-9 to TRBJ2-6; 8 bases match TRBD2. Germline V lookup: CDR1 SEHNR, CDR2 FQNEAQ (reference sequence). The CDR3 contains 15 residues. With V trimmed by 4 bases and J by 2 bases, 1 base remained unmatched. The CDR3 region is CASSSAGAGANVLTF. The CDR3 DNA is TGTGCCAGCAGCTCAGCGGGGGCTGGGGCCAACGTCCTGACTTTC. Full variable domain (remainder filled in from reference TRBV7-9 and TRBJ2-6): DTGVSQNPRHKITKRGQNVTFRCDPISEHNRLYWYRQTLGQGPEFLTYFQNEAQLEKSRLLSDRFSAERPKGSFSTLEIQRTEQGDSAMYLCASSSAGAGANVLTFGAGSRLTVL.

The chain joins TRBV5-6 to TRBJ2-5, with 7 bases fitting TRBD1. This CDR3 is 15 amino acids long. Trimming removed 1 base from V and 2 bases from J; junction bases left unmatched: 5. Germline CDR1 is SGHDT and CDR2 is YYEEEE. CDR3: CASSLSDRLQETQYF. CDR3 in DNA: TGTGCCAGCAGCTTGTCGGACAGGCTACAAGAGACCCAGTACTTC.

This clone was picked up a small number of times. This chain links TRBV27 with TRBJ1-5, with a tentative D call TRBD1 (5 bases). CDR1 MNHEY and CDR2 SMNVEV come from the germline V gene (reference sequence). Trimming pared 4 bases from V and 3 bases from J, leaving 7 bases between. The CDR3 loop spans 13 amino acids. The CDR3 loop is CASSSGNNQPQHF. The CDR3 DNA reads TGTGCCAGCAGTTCAGGGAACAATCAGCCCCAGCATTTT.

The chain joins TRBV30 to TRBJ1-6; D is undetermined. Per the germline V gene, CDR1 is GTSNPN and CDR2 is SVGIG (reference sequence). CDR3 length equals 14 residues. With 4 bases removed from V and 9 bases from J, the gap between germline ends came to 16 bases. The CDR3, as DNA: TGTGCCTGGAAAGAGGGTTTTATCCGTTCACCCCTCCACTTT. Protein sequence: CAWKEGFIRSPLHF.

This rearrangement joins TRBV9 to TRBJ2-1; TRBD2 agrees at 8 bases. The CDR3 has 18 residues. CDR1 and CDR2 (germline): SGDLS, YYNGEE. V lost 2 bases, J lost 1 base, and 11 bases stayed unmatched. CDR3 amino acids: CASSVGRSGATSYNEQFF. CDR3 sequence (DNA): TGTGCCAGCAGCGTTGGCCGTAGCGGGGCCACGTCCTACAATGAGCAGTTCTTC. Combining the CDR3 with reference TRBV9 and TRBJ2-1 gives the whole variable domain DSGVTQTPKHLITATGQRVTLRCSPRSGDLSVYWYQQSLDQGLQFLIQYYNGEERAKGNILERFSAQQFPDLHSELNLSSLELGDSALYFCASSVGRSGATSYNEQFFGPGTRLTVL.

The gene calls are TRBV29-1 and TRBJ1-2; D unclear. The V gene's germline CDR1 is SQVTM and CDR2 ANQGSEA. The CDR3 spans 14 residues. V was clipped by 3 bases and J by 8 bases, with 19 bases between them. This chain's CDR3 is CSVELRVGSRGYTF. The CDR3 bases are TGCAGCGTTGAGCTCAGAGTAGGCTCGCGCGGCTACACCTTC.

In this sample, this clone turned up many times. The chain couples TRBV9 to TRBJ2-6, with D tentatively TRBD2 (6 bases). Trimming pared 3 bases from V and 0 bases from J, leaving 13 bases between. This CDR3 has 17 amino acids. CDR1 and CDR2 from the germline V gene are SGDLS and YYNGEE. CDR3: CASSAREEYSGANVLTF. The CDR3 nucleotides are TGTGCCAGCAGCGCCAGGGAGGAATACTCTGGGGCCAACGTCCTGACTTTC.

The V gene is TRBV6-4, the J gene TRBJ1-2, with a tentative D call TRBD1 (5 bases). CDR1 and CDR2 from the germline V gene are MRHNA and SNTAGT. V was clipped by 8 bases and J by 5 bases, with 9 bases between them. This CDR3 region has 11 residues. The CDR3 nucleotides read TGTGCCAGCTGGGGGGGTTATGGCTACACCTTC. Translated: CASWGGYGYTF.

This rearrangement joins TRBV18 to TRBJ2-5, with a tentative D call TRBD1 (6 bases). Trimming took 3 bases from V and 6 from J, leaving 11 bases between them. There are 13 residues in the CDR3. CDR1 is KGHSH and CDR2 is LQKENI in the germline V gene. CDR3 bases: TGTGCCAGCTCACCCGGACAGCCGAAGACCCAGTACTTC. It codes for CASSPGQPKTQYF.